A selection of T cell receptor beta chains follows, all from one sample in a study of T cells after somatic rescue of genetic block. Generated by immunoSEQ multiplex PCR, the TCRdb table keeps only in-frame clones and is missing some. The data show 100,000 to 120,000 clones, around nine tenths seen once. The specimen was peripheral blood mononuclear cells (PBMCs). These TCRs come from a woman younger than 30. Each CDR3 is given with its conserved first and last residue. Each record gives: J gene, clone size, V gene, D gene, CDR3 length, CDR3 protein, CDR3 DNA. A D gene is named only where the DNA matches it firmly. Clone sizes are given selectively: once, few, many, or a class where the clone is expanded.

TRBJ2-3 - TRBV20-1 TRBD2 11 CSAPRGVTQYF TGCAGTGCTCCTCGGGGGGTTACGCAGTATTTT
TRBJ1-2 once TRBV20-1 - 11 CSARAGYGYTF TGCAGTGCTAGAGCAGGCTATGGCTACACCTTC
TRBJ1-5 - TRBV7-2 - 17 CASSLAPLRSSNQPQHF TGTGCCAGCAGCTTAGCGCCATTGAGGAGTAGCAATCAGCCCCAGCATTTT
TRBJ2-7 - TRBV4-3 - 14 CASSQEAEPYEQYF TGCGCCAGCAGCCAAGAGGCAGAGCCCTACGAGCAGTACTTC
TRBJ2-7 - TRBV7-9 - 13 CASSGTGPYEQYF TGTGCCAGCAGCGGCACAGGGCCCTACGAGCAGTACTTC
TRBJ1-3 - TRBV9 - 15 CASSVSGSSGNTIYF TGTGCCAGCAGCGTATCTGGGTCCTCTGGAAACACCATATATTTT
TRBJ1-2 once TRBV9 - 14 CASSVVPGNYGYTF TGTGCCAGCAGCGTAGTACCGGGTAACTATGGCTACACCTTC
TRBJ1-1 - TRBV7-3 - 16 CASSLTALGGNTEAFF TGTGCCAGCAGCTTAACGGCCCTTGGAGGGAACACTGAAGCTTTCTTT
TRBJ2-5 - TRBV7-3 - 14 CASSLTGYQETQYF TGTGCCAGCAGCTTAACAGGGTACCAAGAGACCCAGTACTTC
TRBJ2-7 - TRBV5-1 TRBD1 16 CASSLADRGSSYEQYF TGCGCCAGCAGCTTAGCGGACAGGGGGAGCTCCTACGAGCAGTACTTC
TRBJ1-2 - TRBV25-1 TRBD1 14 CASSPGTALVGYTF TGTGCCAGCAGCCCCGGGACAGCCTTAGTCGGCTACACCTTC
TRBJ1-6 - TRBV9 - 14 CASTPREGLSPLHF TGTGCCAGCACCCCGCGAGAGGGGTTATCACCCCTCCACTTT
TRBJ2-5 - TRBV9 - 12 CASSVVGETQYF TGTGCCAGCAGCGTAGTGGGGGAGACCCAGTACTTC
TRBJ2-1 - TRBV18 TRBD1 11 CASSQGQGEFF TGTGCCAGCTCTCAAGGACAGGGGGAGTTCTTC
TRBJ2-5 - TRBV27 - 13 CASSGKGEETQYF TGTGCCAGCAGTGGAAAGGGGGAAGAGACCCAGTACTTC
TRBJ1-2 - TRBV7-2 - 13 CASSLGSGYGYTF TGTGCCAGCAGCTTAGGGTCGGGGTATGGCTACACCTTC
TRBJ1-6 few TRBV30 - 15 CAWSVRVTDNSPLHF TGTGCCTGGAGTGTACGAGTGACAGATAATTCACCCCTCCACTTT
TRBJ1-2 - TRBV4-2 TRBD1 17 CASSQFSTGANPYGYTF TGTGCCAGCAGCCAATTTTCGACAGGGGCTAACCCTTATGGCTACACCTTC
TRBJ2-3 - TRBV6-4 TRBD2 15 CASSDTSGGADTQYF TGTGCCAGCAGTGACACTAGCGGGGGGGCGGATACGCAGTATTTT
TRBJ1-5 - TRBV19 - 16 CASSRVRWDSNQPQHF TGTGCCAGTAGTAGGGTGAGGTGGGATAGCAATCAGCCCCAGCATTTT
TRBJ2-1 few TRBV30 TRBD2 15 CAWSEASGDYNEQFF TGTGCCTGGAGTGAAGCTAGCGGGGACTACAATGAGCAGTTCTTC
TRBJ2-7 - TRBV7-3 - 14 CASSSLGAGHEQYF TGTGCCAGCAGCTCCCTCGGGGCAGGGCACGAGCAGTACTTC
TRBJ1-2 - TRBV14 - 13 CASSHPGDYGYTF TGTGCCAGCAGCCACCCGGGAGACTATGGCTACACCTTC
TRBJ1-1 - TRBV13 - 12 CARPQGFTEAFF TGTGCCAGGCCCCAGGGGTTCACTGAAGCTTTCTTT